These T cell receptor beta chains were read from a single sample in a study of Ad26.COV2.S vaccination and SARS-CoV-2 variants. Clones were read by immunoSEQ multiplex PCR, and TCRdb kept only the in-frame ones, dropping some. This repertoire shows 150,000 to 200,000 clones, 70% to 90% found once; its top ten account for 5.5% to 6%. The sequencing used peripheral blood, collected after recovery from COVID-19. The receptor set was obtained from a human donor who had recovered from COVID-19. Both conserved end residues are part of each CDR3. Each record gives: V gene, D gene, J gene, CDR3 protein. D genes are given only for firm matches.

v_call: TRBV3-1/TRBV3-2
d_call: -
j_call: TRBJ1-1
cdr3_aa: CASSQGMNTEAFF

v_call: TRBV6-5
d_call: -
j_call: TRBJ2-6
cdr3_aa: CASSYSSVSGANVLTF

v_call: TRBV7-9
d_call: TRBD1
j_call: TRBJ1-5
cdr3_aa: CASSFGTGGVQPQHF

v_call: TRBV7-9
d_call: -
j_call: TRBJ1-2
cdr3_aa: CASSLGGGTNYGYTF

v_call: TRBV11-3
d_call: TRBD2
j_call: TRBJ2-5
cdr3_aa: CASSTSGGSRETQYF

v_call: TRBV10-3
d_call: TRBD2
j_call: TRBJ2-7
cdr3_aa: CAIREGREGPYEQYF

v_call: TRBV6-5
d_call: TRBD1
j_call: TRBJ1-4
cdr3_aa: CASTIGQGGEKLFF

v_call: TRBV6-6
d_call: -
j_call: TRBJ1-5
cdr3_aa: CASSPGKGRISGPQHF

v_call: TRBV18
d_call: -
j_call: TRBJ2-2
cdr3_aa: CASSPDWGSTGELFF

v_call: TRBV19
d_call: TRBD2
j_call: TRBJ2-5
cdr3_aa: CASSKAGLAGVGQETQYF

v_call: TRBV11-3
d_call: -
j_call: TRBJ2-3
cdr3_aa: CASSHPSTDTQYF

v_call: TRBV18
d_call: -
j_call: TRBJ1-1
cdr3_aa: CASSPIGNTEAFF

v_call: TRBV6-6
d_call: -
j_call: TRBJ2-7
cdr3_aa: CASNTGTAKPEQYF

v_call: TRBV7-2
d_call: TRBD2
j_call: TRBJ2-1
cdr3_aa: CASSWGGLANEQFF

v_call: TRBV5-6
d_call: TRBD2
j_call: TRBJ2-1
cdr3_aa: CASSSTGLAYNEQFF

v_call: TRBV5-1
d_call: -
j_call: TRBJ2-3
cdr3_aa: CASSLGPTGVHTDTQYF

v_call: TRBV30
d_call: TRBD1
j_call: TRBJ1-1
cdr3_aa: CAWSEDRVTEAFF